The 18 T cell receptor beta chains presented below share a single source sample, sequenced in a study of T cells in Graves' hyperthyroidism and ophthalmopathy. TCR beta CDR3 region amplification was performed from RNA transcripts. First-round RT-PCR of the TCR CDR3 relied on the HTBI primer set. In TCRdb, the multiplex PCR reads were re-called with MiXCR into one record per CDR3 protein. The sample has approximately 590,000 distinct CDR3 sequences, about 43% seen once; the top ten hold 8.2%. The sample consisted of peripheral blood or thyroid tissue (not recorded which). These TCRs come from a woman aged 18 to 35 with Graves' hyperthyroidism.

The sample holds many counts of this clonotype. The rearrangement joins TRBV5-1 to TRBJ1-2, with 8 nucleotides matching TRBD1. This CDR3 has 15 residues. The germline gives CDR1 SGHRS, CDR2 YFSETQ. After removal of 0 bases from V and 4 bases from J, the junction contained 5 bases not matched to a gene. The CDR3 DNA reads TGCGCCAGCAGCTTGGGGACAGGGAGCGCCTATGGCTACACCTTC. Its protein is CASSLGTGSAYGYTF.

A word on this clonotype: A junction end diverges from the germline sequence, so it may reflect a read error. The chain couples TRBV7-6 to TRBJ2-2; D might be TRBD2 (5 bases). The CDR3 spans 13 residues. Looked up from germline, CDR1 is SGHVS and CDR2 is FNYEAQ. This CDR3 reads CASSLDYTGELLF. CDR3 DNA sequence: TGTGCCAGCAGCTTAGACTACACCGGGGAGCTGCTTTTT.

This clonotype was picked up a small number of times. J is TRBJ2-7 and V is TRBV6-1; weak D call: TRBD1 (6 bases). Per the germline V gene, CDR1 is MNHNS and CDR2 is SASEGT. Trimming cost V 11 bases and J 1 base, with 18 bases left between them. The CDR3 has 14 residues. This CDR3 is CAARRQGISYEQYF. In nucleotides, the CDR3 is TGTGCCGCACGAAGGCAGGGGATTTCCTACGAGCAGTACTTC.

The sample holds a few counts of this clonotype. The junction shows a germline mismatch at one end, possibly a read error. The rearrangement joins TRBV10-3 to TRBJ2-7; D gene uncertain. This CDR3 contains 13 residues. From germline, CDR1 is ENHRY and CDR2 SYGVKD. The CDR3 loop reads CASSFSTTYEQYF. The CDR3 DNA sequence: TGTGCCAGCAGTTTTTCCACCACCTACGAGCAGTACTTC.

The chain carries TRBV7-2 and TRBJ1-1; D may be TRBD1 (5 bases). This CDR3 contains 12 residues. V gave up 3 bases and J gave up 10 bases, with 12 bases separating them. CDR1 and CDR2 from the germline V gene are SGHTA and FQGNSA. The CDR3 DNA sequence: TGTGCCAGCAGCTTCGGGGCAACCGGAGCTTTCTTT. This codes for CASSFGATGAFF.

The sample holds many counts of this clonotype. The V gene is TRBV10-3, the J gene TRBJ1-1; no definite D call. Germline values: CDR1 ENHRY, CDR2 SYGVKD. V lost 7 bases and J lost 0, with 9 bases in between. The CDR3 has 13 residues. CDR3 coding DNA: TGTGCCATCATCAGGACCCTGAACACTGAAGCTTTCTTT. Translated: CAIIRTLNTEAFF.

The chain uses TRBV10-3 and TRBJ1-1; D is undetermined. Germline V gives CDR1 ENHRY, CDR2 SYGVKD. CDR3 length equals 11 residues. V was shortened by 6 bases and J by 5 bases, with 7 bases between the two germline ends. CDR3 residues: CAIRQRTEAFF. In nucleotides, the CDR3 is TGTGCCATCAGACAGAGGACTGAAGCTTTCTTT.

Regarding this clonotype: A much bigger clone sits one base away, suggesting this may be a read error. The chain has TRBV14 and TRBJ1-1; D is perhaps TRBD1 (5 bases). CDR3 size: 12 residues. CDR1 SGHDN and CDR2 FVKESK come from the germline V gene. V was clipped by 6 bases and J by 9 bases, with 14 bases between them. CDR3 protein: CASSLGGFKAFF. CDR3 coding DNA: TGTGCCAGCAGTTTGGGGGGTTTTAAAGCTTTCTTT.

A note on this clonotype: Just one base apart from a much larger clone, this may be a read error. In this CDR3 the conserved last residue, phenylalanine or tryptophan, is missing, so a read error is likely. The chain recombines TRBV29-1 with TRBJ1-2; tentatively, D is TRBD1 (6 bases). V gave up 2 bases and J gave up 4 bases, with 11 bases separating them. Looked up from germline, CDR1 is SQVTM and CDR2 is ANQGSEA. There are 13 residues in the CDR3. This CDR3 is CSVEKVRGYGYTL. The CDR3 DNA is TGCAGCGTTGAAAAGGTCAGGGGCTATGGCTACACCCTC.

This chain uses TRBV7-9 with TRBJ1-2, with 7 positions matching TRBD1. Unmatched junction bases numbered 8, after V lost 1 base and J lost 6 bases. Germline CDR1 and CDR2: SEHNR and FQNEAQ (reference sequence). The length of the CDR3 is 15 residues. The CDR3 bases are TGTGCCAGCAGCTTAGTTGGCGGGACAGATGATGGCTACACCTTC. Protein product: CASSLVGGTDDGYTF.

Here the CDR3 DNA reads TGCGCCAGCAGCTCTACCGGTAGGGGAAGGGATACTGAAGCTTTCTTT. Its protein product is CASSSTGRGRDTEAFF. The V call is TRBV5-1, the J call TRBJ1-1; D might be TRBD1 (5 bases). CDR3 length: 16 residues. V lost 3 bases to trimming and J lost 5 bases, with 20 bases between them. Germline CDR1 and CDR2: SGHRS and YFSETQ.

The chain joins TRBV2 to TRBJ2-5; D is ambiguous. Deletions cut 7 bases from V and 2 bases from J, with 23 bases between. The V gene's germline CDR1 is SNHLY and CDR2 FYNNEI. The CDR3 totals 17 residues. CDR3 sequence: CASMKFGFRLDQETQYF. CDR3 nucleotides: TGTGCCAGCATGAAGTTTGGATTCAGACTCGATCAAGAGACCCAGTACTTC. The variable domain in full, with the rest retrieved from reference TRBV2 and TRBJ2-5, is EPEVTQTPSHQVTQMGQEVILRCVPISNHLYFYWYRQILGQKVEFLVSFYNNEISEKSEIFDDQFSVERPDGSNFTLKIRSTKLEDSAMYFCASMKFGFRLDQETQYFGPGTRLLVL.

This chain connects TRBV7-8 to TRBJ2-2, with no clear D. CDR1 is SGHVS and CDR2 is FQNEAQ in the germline V gene. The CDR3 length is 12 residues. V was clipped by 5 bases and J by 8 bases, with 9 bases between them. CDR3 sequence: CASSTLTGELFF. The CDR3 bases are TGTGCCAGCAGCACCCTGACAGGGGAGCTGTTTTTT.

This sequence joins TRBV7-2 and TRBJ2-7; 9 bases line up with TRBD1. J gave up 4 bases and V 1 base, and 5 bases lay outside the gene matches. From germline, CDR1 is SGHTA and CDR2 FQGNSA. This CDR3 has 15 amino acids. The CDR3 loop is CASSLGQGVAYEQYF. CDR3 coding DNA: TGTGCCAGCAGCTTAGGACAGGGGGTGGCTTACGAGCAGTACTTC.

This clonotype was recorded many times. This chain links TRBV2 with TRBJ2-7; 8 nucleotides agree with TRBD1. This CDR3 spans 13 amino acids. The V gene end was trimmed by 4 bases and the J gene end by 7 bases; junction bases not matched to a gene: 6. Germline V CDR1 and CDR2: SNHLY, FYNNEI. The CDR3 DNA is TGTGCCAGCAGTGGGGGACAGGTCTTGGAGCAGTACTTC. It translates to CASSGGQVLEQYF. Full variable domain (outside the CDR3, taken from reference TRBV2 and TRBJ2-7): EPEVTQTPSHQVTQMGQEVILRCVPISNHLYFYWYRQILGQKVEFLVSFYNNEISEKSEIFDDQFSVERPDGSNFTLKIRSTKLEDSAMYFCASSGGQVLEQYFGPGTRLTVT.

This clonotype was seen repeatedly, ten times or more. This chain connects TRBV15 to TRBJ2-5; a weak D match, TRBD2 (5 bases). Deletions cut 0 bases from V and 7 bases from J, with 9 bases between. The CDR3 consists of 13 residues. Germline assignment: CDR1 LNHNV and CDR2 YYDKDF (reference sequence). Here the CDR3 DNA reads TGTGCCACCAGCAGAGATCGGGAAGGGACCCAGTACTTC. It codes for CATSRDREGTQYF.

V usage is TRBV5-1 and J usage is TRBJ2-5, with D unresolved. V dropped 5 bases and J dropped 2 bases, with 10 bases sitting between them. Per the germline V gene, CDR1 is SGHRS and CDR2 is YFSETQ. This CDR3 contains 13 residues. CDR3 protein: CASRKADQETQYF. The CDR3 bases are TGCGCCAGCAGAAAGGCTGATCAAGAGACCCAGTACTTC.

This clonotype was recorded many times. The rearrangement joins TRBV24-1 to TRBJ1-2; D perhaps matches TRBD1 (6 bases). The V end was cut by 10 bases, the J end by 3 bases, with 17 bases between. The CDR3 totals 14 residues. Germline V gene lookup returns CDR1 KGHDR and CDR2 SFDVKD. The chain's CDR3 is CATYGGGYYYGYTF. CDR3 bases: TGTGCCACATACGGAGGGGGTTACTACTATGGCTACACCTTC.